The 11 T cell receptor beta chains below were found in one sample sequenced in a study of shared clonotypes between healthy human individuals. TCRdb keeps only in-frame clones here, not all; method: immunoSEQ multiplex PCR. The table has about 1.1 million clones, roughly 77% seen once. Material for sequencing was memory CD4+ T cells from PBMCs. Specified subset: CD45RA-negative fraction. The receptors stem from a man younger than 30 in good health. Some clones in this sample may be carry-over from other donors' samples.

The rearrangement links TRBV18 to TRBJ2-2, with TRBD1 matching over 7 bases. The length of the CDR3 is 16 residues. Germline-derived CDR1 and CDR2 are KGHSH and LQKENI. V shed 0 bases and J 6 bases; nucleotides not matched to a gene: 7. The CDR3 region is CASSPPRRQGAGELFF. The CDR3 DNA reads as TGTGCCAGCTCACCACCGCGAAGGCAGGGGGCCGGGGAGCTGTTTTTT.

V and J are TRBV19 and TRBJ1-5, with a tentative D call TRBD1 (5 bases). V lost 3 bases and J lost 2, with 14 bases in between. CDR3 size: 16 residues. CDR1 and CDR2 from the germline V gene are LNHDA and SQIVND (reference sequence). CDR3 region: CASSILISGGNQPQHF. CDR3 coding DNA: TGTGCCAGTAGTATCTTGATCTCGGGGGGCAATCAGCCCCAGCATTTT.

This chain joins TRBV5-1 and TRBJ2-1; unclear D gene. Trimming removed 2 bases from V and 4 bases from J, with 16 bases in between. CDR1 and CDR2 (germline): SGHRS, YFSETQ. CDR3 length: 16 amino acids. The CDR3 DNA sequence: TGCGCCAGCAGCTTCGGCACCACCGGCGGATACAATGAGCAGTTCTTC. This translates into CASSFGTTGGYNEQFF.

This clone was observed a few times. The chain joins TRBV19 to TRBJ1-1; a possible D gene is TRBD1 (5 bases). The CDR3 has 15 amino acids. The germline V gene has CDR1 LNHDA and CDR2 SQIVND (reference sequence). V lost 5 bases, J lost 2 bases, and 15 bases lay in between. The CDR3 bases are TGTGCCAGTAGTCTTTCCGGGACCCAAAACACTGAAGCTTTCTTT. It is translated as CASSLSGTQNTEAFF.

This clone was detected only a few times. This sequence joins TRBV7-9 and TRBJ1-1; no reliable D call. The CDR3 contains 13 residues. Trimming took 2 bases from V and 3 from J, leaving 7 bases between them. The germline V gene has CDR1 SEHNR and CDR2 FQNEAQ (reference sequence). DNA of the CDR3: TGTGCCAGCAGCTTACTGATGGACACTGAAGCTTTCTTT. It translates to CASSLLMDTEAFF.

This rearrangement joins TRBV6-1 to TRBJ1-2; D remains unclear. Per germline, CDR1 MNHNS and CDR2 SASEGT. The CDR3 runs 12 residues. Trimming shortened V by 2 bases and J by 4 bases, and 5 bases separated the two germline ends. In DNA, the CDR3 is TGTGCCAGCAGTGAACGCACCTATGGCTACACCTTC. It yields the protein CASSERTYGYTF.

This clone is a singleton in its sample. The V call is TRBV29-1, the J call TRBJ1-2, with TRBD1 as a possible D gene (5 bases). This CDR3 spans 12 amino acids. Germline loops: CDR1 SQVTM, CDR2 ANQGSEA. The ends were cut back, 4 bases at V and 5 bases at J, with 11 bases in the middle. CDR3: CSVGGTVYGYTF. The DNA of the CDR3 is TGCAGCGTTGGTGGGACGGTATATGGCTACACCTTC.

This clone has at least ten counts. DNA of the CDR3: TGCCCTCAAAGGCGGGGGAAGACAGATACGCAGTATTTT. This codes for CPQRRGKTDTQYF. This sequence joins TRBV5-1 and TRBJ2-3; 7 bases are shared with TRBD2. The CDR3 totals 13 residues. The germline gives CDR1 SGHRS, CDR2 YFSETQ.

Points on this clone: A far more abundant clone sits one base away, making this likely a read error. J is TRBJ2-7 and V is TRBV5-4, with 10 positions matching TRBD1. The germline CDR1 and CDR2 sequences are SGHNT and YYREEE (reference sequence). This CDR3 spans 14 amino acids. The V segment lost 3 bases and the J segment 2 bases; nucleotides outside the gene matches: 2. The CDR3 DNA reads TGTGCCAGCAGCTCCGGGACAGGGGCCTACGAGCAGTACTTC. Protein sequence: CASSSGTGAYEQYF.

V gene TRBV7-8 combines with J gene TRBJ2-3; 7 bases line up with TRBD2. V shed 4 bases and J 6 bases; nucleotides not matched to a gene: 10. Germline V gene lookup returns CDR1 SGHVS and CDR2 FQNEAQ. The CDR3 runs 15 residues. The CDR3: CASSSPSGRLDTQYF. As DNA, the CDR3 is TGTGCCAGCAGCTCCCCTAGCGGCCGATTGGATACGCAGTATTTT.

The rearrangement joins TRBV6-1 to TRBJ1-1, with a tentative D call TRBD1 (6 bases). The CDR3 covers 15 residues. V shed 4 bases and J shed 1 base, with 13 bases lying between them. Looked up from germline, CDR1 is MNHNS and CDR2 is SASEGT. The DNA for the CDR3 is TGTGCCAGCAGTGGGAGACAGGTCCGGAACACTGAAGCTTTCTTT. Its protein is CASSGRQVRNTEAFF.